The source of this T cell receptor (beta chain) is a study of blood T cell repertoires in COVID-19. In the study overall: Whether acute or convalescent, the COVID-19 samples came from the United States, Italy and Spain. PBMCs, B-cell-depleted T cells, or T cells provided the cDNA or gDNA that made up the material.

V dropped 2 bases and J dropped 5; count of bases not matched to a gene: 11. This CDR3 has 16 residues. Germline V gene data show CDR1 as MNHEY and CDR2 as SVGEGT. Under the authors' procedure: Estimates of nucleated cell counts were drawn from the amplification of reference gene primers. Data came from immunoSEQ multiplex PCR; TCRdb stores just in-frame clones and leaves some out. V, J and clone size reflect that table, while D and trimming were determined from the DNA. The sample has about 290,000 clones; 75% to 90% are singletons. The origin of this receptor is a woman aged 35 to 49 who had recovered from COVID-19. The sample comprised PBMCs or T cells enriched from blood (not recorded which). The genes are TRBV6-2 or TRBV6-3 and TRBJ1-1; TRBD1 matches 7 bases. CDR3 in DNA: TGTGCCAGCAGTTACGCGGACGAGACAGGGCGGACTGAAGCTTTCTTT. Translation gives CASSYADETGRTEAFF.